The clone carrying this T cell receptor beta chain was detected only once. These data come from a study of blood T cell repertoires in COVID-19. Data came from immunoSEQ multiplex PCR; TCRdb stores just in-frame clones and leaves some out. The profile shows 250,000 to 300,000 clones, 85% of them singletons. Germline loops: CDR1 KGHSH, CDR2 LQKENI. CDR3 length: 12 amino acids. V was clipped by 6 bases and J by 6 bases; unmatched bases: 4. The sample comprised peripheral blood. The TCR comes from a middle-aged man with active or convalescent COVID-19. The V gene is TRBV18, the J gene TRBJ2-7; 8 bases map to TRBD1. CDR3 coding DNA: TGTGCCAGCTCGCTAGGACAGGGCGAGCAGTACTTC. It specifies CASSLGQGEQYF. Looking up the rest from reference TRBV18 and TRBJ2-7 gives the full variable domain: NAGVMQNPRHLVRRRGQEARLRCSPMKGHSHVYWYRQLPEEGLKFMVYLQKENIIDESGMPKERFSAEFPKEGPSILRIQQVVRGDSAAYFCASSLGQGEQYFGPGTRLTVT.